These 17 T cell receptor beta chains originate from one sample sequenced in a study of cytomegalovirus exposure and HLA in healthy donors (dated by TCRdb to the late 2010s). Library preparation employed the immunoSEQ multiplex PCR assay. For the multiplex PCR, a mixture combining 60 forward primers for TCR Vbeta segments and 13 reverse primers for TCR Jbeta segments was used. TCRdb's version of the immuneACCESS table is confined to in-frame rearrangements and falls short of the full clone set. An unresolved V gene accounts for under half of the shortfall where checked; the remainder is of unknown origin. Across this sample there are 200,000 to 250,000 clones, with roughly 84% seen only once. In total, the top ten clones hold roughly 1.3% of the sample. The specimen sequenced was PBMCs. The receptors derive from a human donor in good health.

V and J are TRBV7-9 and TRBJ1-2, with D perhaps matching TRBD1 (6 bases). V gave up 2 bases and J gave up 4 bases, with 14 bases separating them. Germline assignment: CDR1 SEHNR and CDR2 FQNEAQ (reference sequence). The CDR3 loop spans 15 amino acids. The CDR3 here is CASSLRDTELYGYTF. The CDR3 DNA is TGTGCCAGCAGCTTACGGGACACGGAACTCTATGGCTACACCTTC.

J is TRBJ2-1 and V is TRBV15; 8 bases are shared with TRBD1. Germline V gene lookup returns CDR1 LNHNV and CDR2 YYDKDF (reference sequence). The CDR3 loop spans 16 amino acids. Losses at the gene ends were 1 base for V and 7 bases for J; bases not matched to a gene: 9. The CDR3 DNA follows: TGTGCCACCAGCAGAGTCCCCAGGGGGCGCGGGAATGAGCAGTTCTTC. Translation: CATSRVPRGRGNEQFF. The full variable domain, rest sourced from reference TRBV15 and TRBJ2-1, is DAMVIQNPRYQVTQFGKPVTLSCSQTLNHNVMYWYQQKSSQAPKLLFHYYDKDFNNEADTPDNFQSRRPNTSFCFLDIRSPGLGDTAMYLCATSRVPRGRGNEQFFGPGTRLTVL.

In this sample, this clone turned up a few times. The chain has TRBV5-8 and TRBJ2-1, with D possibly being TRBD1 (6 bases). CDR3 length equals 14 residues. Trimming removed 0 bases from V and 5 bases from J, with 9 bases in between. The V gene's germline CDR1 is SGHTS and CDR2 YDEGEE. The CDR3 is CASSLVWTDNEQFF. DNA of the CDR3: TGTGCCAGCAGCTTGGTCTGGACAGACAATGAGCAGTTCTTC.

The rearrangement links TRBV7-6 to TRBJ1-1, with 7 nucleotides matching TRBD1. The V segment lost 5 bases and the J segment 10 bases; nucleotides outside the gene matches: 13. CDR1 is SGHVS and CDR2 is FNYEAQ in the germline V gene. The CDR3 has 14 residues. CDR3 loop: CASSPITGAYGAFF. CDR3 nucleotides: TGTGCCAGCAGCCCGATAACAGGGGCTTACGGAGCTTTCTTT.

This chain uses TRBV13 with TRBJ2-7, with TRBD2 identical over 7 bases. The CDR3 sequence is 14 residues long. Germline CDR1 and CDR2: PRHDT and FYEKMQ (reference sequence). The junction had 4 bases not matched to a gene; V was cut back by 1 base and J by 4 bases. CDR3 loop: CASSLAGGAYEQYF. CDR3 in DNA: TGTGCCAGCAGCTTAGCGGGAGGAGCTTACGAGCAGTACTTC.

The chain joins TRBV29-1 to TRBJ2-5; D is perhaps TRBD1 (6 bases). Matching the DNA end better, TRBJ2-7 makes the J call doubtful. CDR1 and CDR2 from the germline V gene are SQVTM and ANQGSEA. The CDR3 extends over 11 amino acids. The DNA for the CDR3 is TGCAGCGTGGGGACATCCTACGAGCAGTACTTC. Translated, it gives CSVGTSYEQYF.

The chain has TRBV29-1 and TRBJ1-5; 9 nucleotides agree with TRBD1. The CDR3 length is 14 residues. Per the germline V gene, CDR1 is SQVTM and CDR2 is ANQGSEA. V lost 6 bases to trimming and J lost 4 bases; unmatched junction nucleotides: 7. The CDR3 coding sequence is TGCAGCGTCCAGGACAGGGGCCCAAATCAGCCCCAGCATTTT. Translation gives CSVQDRGPNQPQHF.

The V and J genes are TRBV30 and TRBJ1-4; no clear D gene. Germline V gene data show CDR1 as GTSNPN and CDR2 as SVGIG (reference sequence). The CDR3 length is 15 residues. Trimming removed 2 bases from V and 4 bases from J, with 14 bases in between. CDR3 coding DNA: TGTGCCTGGAGTCGCAGCGAACCCTATAATGAAAAACTGTTTTTT. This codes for CAWSRSEPYNEKLFF.

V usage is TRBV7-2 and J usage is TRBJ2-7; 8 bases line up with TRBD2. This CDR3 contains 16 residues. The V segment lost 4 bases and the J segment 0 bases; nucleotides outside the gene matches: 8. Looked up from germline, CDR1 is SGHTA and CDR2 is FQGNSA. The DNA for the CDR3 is TGTGCCAGCAGCTCAGTACTAGCGGCAAGCTCCTACGAGCAGTACTTC. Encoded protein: CASSSVLAASSYEQYF.

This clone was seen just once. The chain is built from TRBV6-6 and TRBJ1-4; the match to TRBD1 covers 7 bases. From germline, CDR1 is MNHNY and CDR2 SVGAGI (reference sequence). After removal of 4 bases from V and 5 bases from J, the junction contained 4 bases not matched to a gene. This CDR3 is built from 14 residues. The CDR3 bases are TGTGCCAGCAGTTCGGGACAGACGAATGAAAAACTGTTTTTT. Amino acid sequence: CASSSGQTNEKLFF.

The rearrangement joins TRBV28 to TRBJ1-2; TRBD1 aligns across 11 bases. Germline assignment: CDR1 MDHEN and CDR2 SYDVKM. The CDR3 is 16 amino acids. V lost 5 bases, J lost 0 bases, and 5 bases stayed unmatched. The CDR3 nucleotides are TGTGCCAGCAGTGGGGCGGACAGGGGGCCTAACTATGGCTACACCTTC. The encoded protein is CASSGADRGPNYGYTF.

CDR3 region: CASSLYQGSYEQYF. As DNA, the CDR3 is TGTGCCAGCAGCTTATATCAGGGGTCCTACGAGCAGTACTTC. V and J are TRBV11-2 and TRBJ2-7, with D possibly TRBD1 on 6 matching bases. The CDR3 has 14 residues. V lost 2 bases, J lost 1 base, and 9 bases lay in between. The germline V gene has CDR1 SGHAT and CDR2 FQNNGV.

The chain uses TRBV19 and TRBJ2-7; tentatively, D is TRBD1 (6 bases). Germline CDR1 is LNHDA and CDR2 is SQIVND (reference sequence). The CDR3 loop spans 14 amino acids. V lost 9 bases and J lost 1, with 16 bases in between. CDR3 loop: CASKGDAGSYEQYF. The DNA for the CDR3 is TGTGCCAGCAAGGGGGACGCAGGGTCCTACGAGCAGTACTTC.

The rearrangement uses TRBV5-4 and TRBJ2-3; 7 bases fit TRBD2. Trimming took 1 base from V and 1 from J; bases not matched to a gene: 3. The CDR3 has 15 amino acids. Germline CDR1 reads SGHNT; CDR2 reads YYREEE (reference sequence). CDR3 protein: CASSLLAGGTDTQYF. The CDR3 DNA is TGTGCCAGCAGCTTGCTGGCGGGAGGCACAGATACGCAGTATTTT.

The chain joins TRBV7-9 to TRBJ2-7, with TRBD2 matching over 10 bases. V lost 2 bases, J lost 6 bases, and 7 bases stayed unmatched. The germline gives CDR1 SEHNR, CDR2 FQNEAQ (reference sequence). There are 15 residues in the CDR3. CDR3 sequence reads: CASSLNLAGASEQYF. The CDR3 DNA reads TGTGCCAGCAGCTTAAACCTAGCGGGAGCCAGCGAGCAGTACTTC. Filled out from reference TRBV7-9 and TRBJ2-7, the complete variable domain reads DTGVSQNPRHKITKRGQNVTFRCDPISEHNRLYWYRQTLGQGPEFLTYFQNEAQLEKSRLLSDRFSAERPKGSFSTLEIQRTEQGDSAMYLCASSLNLAGASEQYFGPGTRLTVT.

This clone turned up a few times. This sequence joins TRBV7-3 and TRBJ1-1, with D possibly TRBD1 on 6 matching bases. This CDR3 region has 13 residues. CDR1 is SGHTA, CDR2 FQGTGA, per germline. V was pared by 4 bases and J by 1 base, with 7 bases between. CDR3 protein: CASSSGANTEAFF. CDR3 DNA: TGTGCCAGCAGCTCAGGGGCGAACACTGAAGCTTTCTTT.

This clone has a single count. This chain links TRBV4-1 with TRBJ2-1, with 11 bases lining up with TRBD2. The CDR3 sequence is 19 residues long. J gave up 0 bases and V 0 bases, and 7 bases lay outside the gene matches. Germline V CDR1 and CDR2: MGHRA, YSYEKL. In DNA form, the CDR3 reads TGCGCCAGCAGCCAAGAACCTTTAGCGGGAGGGTCCTCCTACAATGAGCAGTTCTTC. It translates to CASSQEPLAGGSSYNEQFF.